This T cell receptor beta chain was sequenced for a study of T-cell reconstitution after alpha-beta-depleted transplantation in children (TCRdb year 2016). With regard to the full study: The study quantitatively tracked T-cell immune reconstitution after TCRalphabeta/CD19-depleted allogeneic hematopoietic cell transplantation in children using TCR repertoire profiling. Overall study outcomes, separate from this receptor: The apparently early alphabetaT-cell count recovery about two months after transplant was reportedly dependent on only several hundred rapidly expanded clones derived from non-depleted graft cells. Over subsequent months, a decline in hyperexpanded clone frequencies was noted, and after one year, T-cell counts and TCRbeta diversity were mostly ascribed to newly produced T cells. In some patients, the high TCRbeta diversity seen at day 60 was put down to recipient T cells and intrathymic progenitors that had survived conditioning.

The library relied on PCR. The listed sequencing device is Illumina HiSeq 2500. Molecular barcoding was employed in the preparation of TCR libraries, with unique molecular identifiers being used to normalize TCRbeta repertoire quantification. TCRdb applied fastp at Q25 and MiXCR to the public reads, then kept only in-frame beta chains. Rows are unified per CDR3 protein, each entry keeping the most common DNA and genes. The sample contains more than 200,000 distinct CDR3 sequences, around 9.2% of them found a single time. The ten largest clones add up to roughly a third of the sample. This clonotype was found many times. Its specific antigen is unknown. No qualities accompany the bases; no much larger clone lies one base away. Explained via the paper, the treatment or condition label denotes: allogeneic hematopoietic cell transplantation with graft depleted of TCRalphabeta T cells and CD19 B cells. TCRalphabeta/CD19-depleted allogeneic hematopoietic cell grafts were given to the transplant recipients, all of whom were children.

The CDR3 measures 13 amino acids from cysteine to phenylalanine. Only CDR3 DNA is held: 39 bases, read in frame from base 1. CDR1 and CDR2 are read off the germline V gene (reference sequence) as DFQATT and SNEGSKA. The V end gives up 7 bases and the J end 4 bases, leaving 4 bases in the junction not matched to a gene. The receptor chain draws on TRBV20-1 and TRBJ2-1, with 10 central nucleotides matching TRBD2. The clonotype was recovered from a male patient aged 2-15 years who had a stem cell transplant for acute myeloid leukemia, so the T cells may come from the graft donor. Sample: PBMCs, mostly from graft donor cells, taken 360 days after TCRalphabeta/CD19-depleted stem cell transplant. The CDR3 here reads CSGQRGGYNEQFF. The nucleotide sequence reads TGCAGTGGCCAGCGGGGGGGTTACAATGAGCAGTTCTTC.